This TCR beta chain was sequenced for a study of Ad26.COV2.S vaccination and SARS-CoV-2 variants. General observations from the study: Reports say spike-specific CD8+ and CD4+ T cell responses covered substantial breadth after vaccination.

Method: immunoSEQ multiplex PCR; TCRdb's copy keeps in-frame clones and lacks some. The repertoire holds some 370,000 clones, 80% to 90% seen once, with around 7.3% in the top ten. Indicated treatment: roughly 20 received Ad26.COV2.S at low or high dose, single or two shots; about five received placebo; per-sample allocation not given. Vaccine and placebo recipients were sampled on day 63 after the first injection. The sample came from a Boston adult aged 18-55 years. Germline loops: CDR1 SGHNT, CDR2 YYREEE (reference sequence). This CDR3 is built from 16 residues. With 4 bases removed from V and 1 base from J, the gap between germline ends came to 12 bases. Notes on this clone: The antigen is unknown.

This TCR was sampled from a person between 18 and 65 years old who received the Ad26.COV2.S COVID-19 vaccine or a placebo. Sequencing was performed on peripheral blood, taken in a trial of Ad26.COV2.S vaccine versus placebo. The chain links TRBV5-4 to TRBJ2-6; D unresolved. CDR3 coding DNA: TGTGCCAGCAGCCGTACTGGACCGTCTGGGGCCAACGTCCTGACTTTC. It translates to CASSRTGPSGANVLTF.